Listed below are T cell receptor beta chains from one sample, sequenced in a study of blood T cell repertoires in COVID-19. Clones were sequenced by immunoSEQ multiplex PCR, and TCRdb holds only the in-frame ones, with some missing. The sample yields 350,000 or so clones, 86% seen once. Sequencing was carried out using PBMCs or T cells enriched from blood (not recorded which). Receptor source: a woman in her 40s with acute COVID-19. The CDR3 runs from the conserved cysteine through the conserved F or W. D genes are given only for firm matches. The size entry is marked missing in some rows and otherwise reads once, few, many or a size class.

cdr3_nt: TGCGCCAGCAGCTCGGGGGGGACAGGGCTTTACAATGAGCAGTTCTTC; cdr3_aa: CASSSGGTGLYNEQFF; clone_size: .; v_call: TRBV5-1; cdr3_length: 16; j_call: TRBJ2-1; d_call: .
cdr3_nt: TGTGCCAGCAGTTACGACACGGACAGGGGCTCGCTTGGCTACACCTTC; cdr3_aa: CASSYDTDRGSLGYTF; clone_size: .; v_call: TRBV6-2/TRBV6-3; cdr3_length: 16; j_call: TRBJ1-2; d_call: TRBD1
cdr3_nt: TGTGCCAGCAGCGGGACTTCCTTAACAGATACGCAGTATTTT; cdr3_aa: CASSGTSLTDTQYF; clone_size: .; v_call: TRBV25-1; cdr3_length: 14; j_call: TRBJ2-3; d_call: .
cdr3_nt: TGTGCCACCAGTGAGGCCTGGCCCTACAATGAGCAGTTCTTC; cdr3_aa: CATSEAWPYNEQFF; clone_size: .; v_call: TRBV24-1; cdr3_length: 14; j_call: TRBJ2-1; d_call: .
cdr3_nt: TGTGCCAGCAGCGGGAGGACAGGGCGGAATGAAAAACTGTTTTTT; cdr3_aa: CASSGRTGRNEKLFF; clone_size: few; v_call: TRBV9; cdr3_length: 15; j_call: TRBJ1-4; d_call: TRBD1
cdr3_nt: TGTGCCATCAGCAGGGACAGGGGAACTGAAGCTTTCTTT; cdr3_aa: CAISRDRGTEAFF; clone_size: .; v_call: TRBV10-3; cdr3_length: 13; j_call: TRBJ1-1; d_call: TRBD1
cdr3_nt: TGTGCCAGTAGTGCACACAGGGGAGCCAAAAACATTCAGTACTTC; cdr3_aa: CASSAHRGAKNIQYF; clone_size: .; v_call: TRBV19; cdr3_length: 15; j_call: TRBJ2-4; d_call: TRBD1
cdr3_nt: TGTGCCAGCAGCCAAGAAAGGGACTTCGAGGAGACCCAGTACTTC; cdr3_aa: CASSQERDFEETQYF; clone_size: .; v_call: TRBV3-1/TRBV3-2; cdr3_length: 15; j_call: TRBJ2-5; d_call: .
cdr3_nt: TGTGCCAGTAGTTGGACAGGGGGCCTTGAGACCCAGTACTTC; cdr3_aa: CASSWTGGLETQYF; clone_size: .; v_call: TRBV19; cdr3_length: 14; j_call: TRBJ2-5; d_call: TRBD1
cdr3_nt: TGTGCCAGCAGCCAAGAGTTCCTCACAGGATACGAGCAGTACTTC; cdr3_aa: CASSQEFLTGYEQYF; clone_size: .; v_call: TRBV14; cdr3_length: 15; j_call: TRBJ2-7; d_call: .
cdr3_nt: TGTGCCAGTAGGGACAGCGTAAATTCACCCCTCCACTTT; cdr3_aa: CASRDSVNSPLHF; clone_size: .; v_call: TRBV19; cdr3_length: 13; j_call: TRBJ1-6; d_call: .
cdr3_nt: TGTGCCAGCAGTGGACAGTCTCTAAGGGAAAAACTGTTTTTT; cdr3_aa: CASSGQSLREKLFF; clone_size: .; v_call: TRBV28; cdr3_length: 14; j_call: TRBJ1-4; d_call: .
cdr3_nt: TGTGCCAGCAGTTCGTCCGCGGGAGGCGGGGAGACCCAGTACTTC; cdr3_aa: CASSSSAGGGETQYF; clone_size: many; v_call: TRBV28; cdr3_length: 15; j_call: TRBJ2-5; d_call: TRBD2
cdr3_nt: TGTGCCAGCAGCTTAAGAGGAGGGGTTCGGGAGACCCAGTACTTC; cdr3_aa: CASSLRGGVRETQYF; clone_size: .; v_call: TRBV7-3; cdr3_length: 15; j_call: TRBJ2-5; d_call: .
cdr3_nt: TGTGCCAGCAGCGTAGGACTAGCGGGGGTCAATGAGCAGTTCTTC; cdr3_aa: CASSVGLAGVNEQFF; clone_size: .; v_call: TRBV9; cdr3_length: 15; j_call: TRBJ2-1; d_call: TRBD2
cdr3_nt: TGTGCCAGCAGCTCCCCAGGGGATTACCTCTATGGCTACACCTTC; cdr3_aa: CASSSPGDYLYGYTF; clone_size: .; v_call: TRBV4-2; cdr3_length: 15; j_call: TRBJ1-2; d_call: .
cdr3_nt: TGTGCCAGCAGCGCCGGACAGGGTCGGGCCGGGGAGCTGTTTTTT; cdr3_aa: CASSAGQGRAGELFF; clone_size: .; v_call: TRBV9; cdr3_length: 15; j_call: TRBJ2-2; d_call: TRBD1
cdr3_nt: TGTGCCAGCAGCTCCGGACAGGGAAATTCACCCCTCCACTTT; cdr3_aa: CASSSGQGNSPLHF; clone_size: .; v_call: TRBV5-4; cdr3_length: 14; j_call: TRBJ1-6; d_call: TRBD1
cdr3_nt: TGTGCCAGCTCACCAACCGGTCAAAACTCTGGAAACACCATATATTTT; cdr3_aa: CASSPTGQNSGNTIYF; clone_size: few; v_call: TRBV18; cdr3_length: 16; j_call: TRBJ1-3; d_call: .
cdr3_nt: TGTGCCAGCAGCTTCAGGGTACAAGGCTACACCTTC; cdr3_aa: CASSFRVQGYTF; clone_size: .; v_call: TRBV5-6; cdr3_length: 12; j_call: TRBJ1-2; d_call: .
cdr3_nt: TGTGCCAGTAGTATAGGCGGGACGCTAACTAATGAAAAACTGTTTTTT; cdr3_aa: CASSIGGTLTNEKLFF; clone_size: .; v_call: TRBV19; cdr3_length: 16; j_call: TRBJ1-4; d_call: .
cdr3_nt: TGTGCCACCCCCGATTGGACAGGAATACTCTACAATGAGCAGTTCTTC; cdr3_aa: CATPDWTGILYNEQFF; clone_size: once; v_call: TRBV21-1; cdr3_length: 16; j_call: TRBJ2-1; d_call: .
cdr3_nt: TGTGCCAGCCGCCCGGCCTTTAGGGGAGGAACAACTAATGAAAAACTGTTTTTT; cdr3_aa: CASRPAFRGGTTNEKLFF; clone_size: .; v_call: TRBV6-2/TRBV6-3; cdr3_length: 18; j_call: TRBJ1-4; d_call: .
cdr3_nt: TGTGCCAGACAGTATGGCTACACCTTC; cdr3_aa: CARQYGYTF; clone_size: .; v_call: TRBV5-3; cdr3_length: 9; j_call: TRBJ1-2; d_call: .
cdr3_nt: TGCGCCAGCAGCTTGGCCACGGGACAGGTAAACACTGAAGCTTTCTTT; cdr3_aa: CASSLATGQVNTEAFF; clone_size: .; v_call: TRBV5-1; cdr3_length: 16; j_call: TRBJ1-1; d_call: TRBD1
cdr3_nt: TGCGCCAGCAGCCAAGTTGGGGGCGCCCAGTATGGCTACACCTTC; cdr3_aa: CASSQVGGAQYGYTF; clone_size: .; v_call: TRBV4-3; cdr3_length: 15; j_call: TRBJ1-2; d_call: .
cdr3_nt: TGTGCCTGGGATCCCCGGGGGTCCCAAGAGACCCAGTACTTC; cdr3_aa: CAWDPRGSQETQYF; clone_size: .; v_call: TRBV30; cdr3_length: 14; j_call: TRBJ2-5; d_call: .
cdr3_nt: TGTGCCAGCTCAGCGACAATACAGGCGATGAACACTGAAGCTTTCTTT; cdr3_aa: CASSATIQAMNTEAFF; clone_size: once; v_call: TRBV18; cdr3_length: 16; j_call: TRBJ1-1; d_call: .
cdr3_nt: TGTGCCAGCAGTGAAGCGGGGGGGGCCAGAGATACGCAGTATTTT; cdr3_aa: CASSEAGGARDTQYF; clone_size: .; v_call: TRBV6-1; cdr3_length: 15; j_call: TRBJ2-3; d_call: .
cdr3_nt: TGTGCCAGCAGTGAGGCGGGGGGGTACAATGAGCAGTTCTTC; cdr3_aa: CASSEAGGYNEQFF; clone_size: .; v_call: TRBV7-2; cdr3_length: 14; j_call: TRBJ2-1; d_call: TRBD2
cdr3_nt: TGTGCTAGTGGCTCGGGACAGGGGAATCAGCCCCAGCATTTT; cdr3_aa: CASGSGQGNQPQHF; clone_size: .; v_call: TRBV12-5; cdr3_length: 14; j_call: TRBJ1-5; d_call: TRBD1
cdr3_nt: TGTGCCAGTAGCAGGACAGGGCAAAACACTGAAGCTTTCTTT; cdr3_aa: CASSRTGQNTEAFF; clone_size: .; v_call: TRBV19; cdr3_length: 14; j_call: TRBJ1-1; d_call: TRBD1
cdr3_nt: TGCGCCAGCAGCTTCGGGACAGGGAAAGAGACCCAGTACTTC; cdr3_aa: CASSFGTGKETQYF; clone_size: .; v_call: TRBV5-1; cdr3_length: 14; j_call: TRBJ2-5; d_call: TRBD1
cdr3_nt: TGTGCCAGCAACCGGGGACAGGGAGATGGCTACACCTTC; cdr3_aa: CASNRGQGDGYTF; clone_size: .; v_call: TRBV7-9; cdr3_length: 13; j_call: TRBJ1-2; d_call: TRBD1
cdr3_nt: TGTGCCAGCAGCCAGAATGGGGGGGGAAACTATGGCTACACCTTC; cdr3_aa: CASSQNGGGNYGYTF; clone_size: .; v_call: TRBV3-1/TRBV3-2; cdr3_length: 15; j_call: TRBJ1-2; d_call: .
cdr3_nt: TGTGCCAGCAGCCAATACCGGGACAGGGGAAGGACTGAAGCTTTCTTT; cdr3_aa: CASSQYRDRGRTEAFF; clone_size: .; v_call: TRBV14; cdr3_length: 16; j_call: TRBJ1-1; d_call: TRBD1
cdr3_nt: TGTGCCAGCAGTGAGGGCCGTGGGACAGGGGGAGAAAAACTGTTTTTT; cdr3_aa: CASSEGRGTGGEKLFF; clone_size: .; v_call: TRBV2; cdr3_length: 16; j_call: TRBJ1-4; d_call: TRBD1
cdr3_nt: TGTGCCAGCAGCTCAGGACAGAGGGACGAGACCCAGTACTTC; cdr3_aa: CASSSGQRDETQYF; clone_size: .; v_call: TRBV7-9; cdr3_length: 14; j_call: TRBJ2-5; d_call: .
cdr3_nt: TGTGCCAGCAACAAACAGGGGACCTATGGCTACACCTTC; cdr3_aa: CASNKQGTYGYTF; clone_size: .; v_call: TRBV4-2; cdr3_length: 13; j_call: TRBJ1-2; d_call: TRBD1
cdr3_nt: TGTGCCAGTAGTAGGAGGGATTCACCCCTCCACTTT; cdr3_aa: CASSRRDSPLHF; clone_size: .; v_call: TRBV19; cdr3_length: 12; j_call: TRBJ1-6; d_call: .
cdr3_nt: TGCGCCAGCAGCTCAACCGGGACAGGGGGCGCATGGAACACCGGGGAGCTGTTTTTT; cdr3_aa: CASSSTGTGGAWNTGELFF; clone_size: .; v_call: TRBV5-1; cdr3_length: 19; j_call: TRBJ2-2; d_call: TRBD1
cdr3_nt: TGTGCCAGCAGCTCAACTGACAGTACGTGGGGCGGCTACACCTTC; cdr3_aa: CASSSTDSTWGGYTF; clone_size: .; v_call: TRBV5-8; cdr3_length: 15; j_call: TRBJ1-2; d_call: .
cdr3_nt: TGTGCCACCGCCAAGCTGACTGCCTGCTGCTCTGGAAACACCATATATTTT; cdr3_aa: CATAKLTACCSGNTIYF; clone_size: .; v_call: TRBV24-1; cdr3_length: 17; j_call: TRBJ1-3; d_call: .
cdr3_nt: TGTGCCAGCAGCCTATACTATTTAAATGAGCAGTTCTTC; cdr3_aa: CASSLYYLNEQFF; clone_size: .; v_call: TRBV12-3/TRBV12-4; cdr3_length: 13; j_call: TRBJ2-1; d_call: .
cdr3_nt: TGTGCCAGCAGCCACTCAGGGGGGGGCTACACCTTC; cdr3_aa: CASSHSGGGYTF; clone_size: .; v_call: TRBV7-2; cdr3_length: 12; j_call: TRBJ1-2; d_call: TRBD1
cdr3_nt: TGCAGTGCTAGTTCCGAGTCGGGCTACACCTTC; cdr3_aa: CSASSESGYTF; clone_size: few; v_call: TRBV20-1; cdr3_length: 11; j_call: TRBJ1-2; d_call: .
cdr3_nt: TGTGCCAGCAGCCAGGGGAGTGTTGTTAATTCACCCCTCCACTTT; cdr3_aa: CASSQGSVVNSPLHF; clone_size: .; v_call: TRBV5-4; cdr3_length: 15; j_call: TRBJ1-6; d_call: .
cdr3_nt: TGTGCCATCAGCCAACAGAGCAATGAGCAGTTCTTC; cdr3_aa: CAISQQSNEQFF; clone_size: .; v_call: TRBV10-3; cdr3_length: 12; j_call: TRBJ2-1; d_call: .
cdr3_nt: TGTGCCAGCAGATGGGACTCCTCCACCGGGGAGCTGTTTTTT; cdr3_aa: CASRWDSSTGELFF; clone_size: .; v_call: TRBV6-6; cdr3_length: 14; j_call: TRBJ2-2; d_call: .
cdr3_nt: TGTGCCAGCAGCCAAGCTGGCGGGGGGGCGAACACCGGGGAGCTGTTTTTT; cdr3_aa: CASSQAGGGANTGELFF; clone_size: .; v_call: TRBV4-2; cdr3_length: 17; j_call: TRBJ2-2; d_call: TRBD2
cdr3_nt: TGTGCAGGACCCTTGGGGCAGGGTAGCAATCAGCCCCAGCATTTT; cdr3_aa: CAGPLGQGSNQPQHF; clone_size: .; v_call: TRBV19; cdr3_length: 15; j_call: TRBJ1-5; d_call: .
cdr3_nt: TGTGCCAGCAGCGAACAGGGGGTGACTGGAAACACCATATATTTT; cdr3_aa: CASSEQGVTGNTIYF; clone_size: .; v_call: TRBV3-1/TRBV3-2; cdr3_length: 15; j_call: TRBJ1-3; d_call: TRBD1
cdr3_nt: TGTGCCAGCAGCGTACAAGGACAGACCCGCAATCAGCCCCAGCATTTT; cdr3_aa: CASSVQGQTRNQPQHF; clone_size: .; v_call: TRBV28; cdr3_length: 16; j_call: TRBJ1-5; d_call: .
cdr3_nt: TGTGCCAGCAGCGTACAGGGCTTTGCTGGAAACACCATATATTTT; cdr3_aa: CASSVQGFAGNTIYF; clone_size: once; v_call: TRBV9; cdr3_length: 15; j_call: TRBJ1-3; d_call: .
cdr3_nt: TGTGCCAGTAAGTCCGGGGGATCTGGGGCCAACGTCCTGACTTTC; cdr3_aa: CASKSGGSGANVLTF; clone_size: .; v_call: TRBV19; cdr3_length: 15; j_call: TRBJ2-6; d_call: .
cdr3_nt: TGTGCCAGCAGCTCAGTTAGCGCCACAGATACGCAGTATTTT; cdr3_aa: CASSSVSATDTQYF; clone_size: .; v_call: TRBV7-2; cdr3_length: 14; j_call: TRBJ2-3; d_call: .